The 19 T cell receptor beta chains listed next were all sequenced from one sample in a study of type 1 regulatory T cells. TCRdb re-derived calls from the reads in MiXCR, one entry per CDR3 protein. The table has 75,000 to 100,000 distinct CDR3 sequences, less than 40% seen once; the top ten hold less than 2.5%. The sample consisted of CD4+ T cells, either the whole sample or a sorted fraction (not recorded which). These receptors all come from a human donor in good health.

This chain uses TRBV18 with TRBJ2-2, with D perhaps matching TRBD2 (6 bases). Trimming shortened V by 2 bases and J by 7 bases, and 20 bases separated the two germline ends. Germline CDR1 is KGHSH and CDR2 is LQKENI. The length of the CDR3 is 17 residues. CDR3 region: CASSPEVAGIRDGELFF. CDR3 nucleotide sequence: TGTGCCAGCTCACCAGAGGTTGCGGGAATCAGAGACGGGGAGCTGTTTTTT.

The chain links TRBV12-5 to TRBJ2-7; 11 positions agree with TRBD2. Trimming removed 6 bases from V and 2 bases from J; junction bases left unmatched: 6. Germline lookup yields CDR1 LGHNT and CDR2 FRNRAP. The CDR3 consists of 15 residues. The CDR3 region is CASGKGLAEPYEQYF. The CDR3 DNA follows: TGTGCTAGTGGCAAGGGACTAGCGGAGCCCTACGAGCAGTACTTC.

The rearrangement links TRBV5-1 to TRBJ2-1, with 9 bases lining up with TRBD2. Per germline, CDR1 SGHRS and CDR2 YFSETQ. V dropped 2 bases and J dropped 7; count of bases not matched to a gene: 4. The CDR3 totals 14 residues. CDR3 in amino acids: CASSLAGGWNEQFF. In DNA form, the CDR3 reads TGCGCCAGCAGCTTAGCGGGAGGATGGAATGAGCAGTTCTTC.

Only a few counts were recorded for this clonotype. The CDR3 region has the DNA TGTGCCAGCAGCTTAGACGGACTAGCCGACAATGAGCAGTTCTTC. It encodes CASSLDGLADNEQFF. The V call is TRBV11-2, the J call TRBJ2-1, with 8 positions matching TRBD2. Germline assignment: CDR1 SGHAT and CDR2 FQNNGV. The CDR3 is 15 residues long. V shed 0 bases and J 5 bases; nucleotides not matched to a gene: 3.

The genes are TRBV7-2 and TRBJ2-1, with D perhaps matching TRBD2 (6 bases). Germline V CDR1 and CDR2: SGHTA, FQGNSA. V was trimmed by 5 bases and J by 0 bases, leaving 17 bases between them. The CDR3 is 17 residues long. CDR3 sequence (DNA): TGTGCCAGCAGCCGAGGAGGGAATTCCAACTCCTACAATGAGCAGTTCTTC. Translating gives CASSRGGNSNSYNEQFF.

V is TRBV14 and J is TRBJ2-7; TRBD2 agrees at 11 bases. Per germline, CDR1 SGHDN and CDR2 FVKESK. The V gene end was trimmed by 5 bases and the J gene end by 9 bases; junction bases not matched to a gene: 12. CDR3 size: 15 residues. CDR3 in amino acids: CASSVIAGGPHGQYF. CDR3 nucleotide sequence: TGTGCCAGCAGCGTCATAGCGGGAGGGCCCCACGGGCAGTACTTC. Combining the CDR3 with reference TRBV14 and TRBJ2-7 gives the whole variable domain EAGVTQFPSHSVIEKGQTVTLRCDPISGHDNLYWYRRVMGKEIKFLLHFVKESKQDESGMPNNRFLAERTGGTYSTLKVQPAELEDSGVYFCASSVIAGGPHGQYFGPGTRLTVT.

A few counts support this clonotype. The chain joins TRBV5-5 to TRBJ2-1; D remains ambiguous. The V end lost 1 base, the J end lost 5 bases, and 7 bases lay between the germline ends. The germline CDR1 and CDR2 sequences are SGHKS and YYEKEE (reference sequence). There are 13 residues in the CDR3. The CDR3 DNA reads TGTGCCAGCAGCTTGAGTCCGGACAATGAGCAGTTCTTC. This translates into CASSLSPDNEQFF.

This clonotype has only a few counts. The chain joins TRBV12-3 or TRBV12-4 to TRBJ1-4, with D perhaps TRBD1 (5 bases). V lost 8 bases and J 8 bases, leaving 18 bases between the germline ends. CDR3 length equals 14 residues. The CDR3 nucleotides read TGTGCCAGCGGAAGTGGGGGGTTCGGAGAAAAACTGTTTTTT. It yields the protein CASGSGGFGEKLFF.

This chain joins TRBV9 and TRBJ1-3; TRBD1 is a possible D gene (5 bases). Between the trimmed V and J ends, which lost 4 bases and 2 bases, there was a span of 10 bases. The CDR3 runs 14 residues. Per the germline V gene, CDR1 is SGDLS and CDR2 is YYNGEE. The CDR3 bases are TGTGCCAGCAGCCCTCCGGGGCCTGGAAACACCATATATTTT. The encoded protein is CASSPPGPGNTIYF.

This clonotype was detected only a few times. The chain combines TRBV10-3 with TRBJ2-7; D is perhaps TRBD2 (6 bases). The germline V and J ends were trimmed by 6 bases and 3 bases, with 18 bases remaining between them. The CDR3 consists of 15 residues. Germline CDR1 and CDR2: ENHRY and SYGVKD. The CDR3: CAISPGLEEYYEQYF. The CDR3, as DNA: TGTGCCATCAGCCCGGGACTGGAGGAATACTACGAGCAGTACTTC.

This clonotype was detected only a few times. CDR3 sequence (DNA): TGTGCCAGCTCAATTACAGGGATCAGCGGCAATCAGCCCCAGCATTTT. Amino acids: CASSITGISGNQPQHF. This rearrangement joins TRBV18 to TRBJ1-5, with a possible D match to TRBD1 (6 bases). This CDR3 region has 16 residues. Trimming stripped 5 bases from V and 2 bases from J, with 16 bases between. Germline V gene data show CDR1 as KGHSH and CDR2 as LQKENI.

This clonotype was picked up a small number of times. The chain joins TRBV3-1 to TRBJ2-1, with D perhaps matching TRBD2 (6 bases). There are 16 residues in the CDR3. The V end lost 0 bases, the J end lost 5 bases, and 14 bases lay between the germline ends. Germline CDR1 is LGHDT and CDR2 is YNNKEL (reference sequence). This chain's CDR3 is CASSQESSGYNNEQFF. The CDR3 nucleotides are TGTGCCAGCAGCCAAGAGTCGAGCGGGTATAACAATGAGCAGTTCTTC.

This clonotype appeared a few times. CDR3 loop: CASRDSGNYNEQFF. For the CDR3, the DNA is TGCGCCAGCAGAGATAGCGGGAATTACAATGAGCAGTTCTTC. The V and J genes are TRBV5-1 and TRBJ2-1, with 8 bases matching TRBD2. Trimming at V came to 5 bases and at J to 4 bases, leaving 5 bases not matched to a gene. Germline V gene sequence: CDR1 SGHRS, CDR2 YFSETQ. The CDR3 is 14 amino acids.

The V and J genes are TRBV12-3 or TRBV12-4 and TRBJ2-4, with D maybe TRBD2 (6 bases). The CDR3 totals 14 residues. Trimming stripped 6 bases from V and 6 bases from J, with 15 bases between. The CDR3 loop is CASRARLEGNIQYF. In DNA, the CDR3 is TGTGCCAGCAGGGCGAGACTAGAAGGAAACATTCAGTACTTC.

The rearrangement joins TRBV27 to TRBJ2-1, with TRBD1 matching over 7 bases. The CDR3 extends over 19 amino acids. Germline values: CDR1 MNHEY, CDR2 SMNVEV (reference sequence). J was trimmed by 10 bases and V by 2 bases; bases with no gene match: 23. The CDR3 nucleotides are TGTGCCAGCAGTTTACTGGGACAGCCGCAGATTGGCCAACACCGAGAGCAGTTCTTC. This encodes CASSLLGQPQIGQHREQFF.

This clonotype was recorded a few times. This rearrangement joins TRBV12-3 or TRBV12-4 to TRBJ2-1; 10 bases match TRBD2. This CDR3 contains 15 residues. The junction had 3 bases not matched to a gene; V was cut back by 5 bases and J by 2 bases. The CDR3 protein is CASSTGLATYNEQFF. CDR3 DNA: TGTGCCAGCAGTACGGGACTAGCGACCTACAATGAGCAGTTCTTC.

The chain has TRBV11-2 and TRBJ2-5, with D possibly matching TRBD1 (5 bases). CDR1 SGHAT and CDR2 FQNNGV come from the germline V gene. There are 12 residues in the CDR3. Trimming cost V 6 bases and J 5 bases, with 10 bases left between them. The CDR3 nucleotides read TGTGCCAGCAGGCCCGCAGGGGAGACCCAGTACTTC. It translates to CASRPAGETQYF.

There are a few counts of this clonotype. This sequence joins TRBV5-3 and TRBJ2-2; D is possibly TRBD2 (6 bases). TRBV5-3 belongs to the ORF category, with a function that is uncertain. V was shortened by 0 bases and J by 1 base, with 19 bases between the two germline ends. The CDR3 has 19 residues. The CDR3 spells CARSLGGNSGMKNTGELFF. CDR3 DNA sequence: TGTGCCAGAAGCTTGGGCGGGAACTCCGGAATGAAGAACACCGGGGAGCTGTTTTTT.

This clonotype was counted only a few times. The chain recombines TRBV28 with TRBJ2-1; weak D call: TRBD1 (5 bases). This CDR3 has 15 residues. Germline assignment: CDR1 MDHEN and CDR2 SYDVKM. V lost 5 bases to trimming and J lost 8 bases, with 19 bases between them. CDR3 amino acids: CASSQRLLWGDEQFF. The CDR3 DNA is TGTGCCAGCAGTCAACGACTGCTGTGGGGCGATGAGCAGTTCTTC.